The clone carrying this TCR beta chain has at least ten counts. The time point is: newly diagnosed GD, antithyroid drugs for less than 3 months. RNA isolated from PBMCs was used to make the TCR library. The data derive from a study of regulatory T cells in long-lasting Graves disease. CDR3 length: 16 residues. Germline CDR1 and CDR2: MNHEY and SMNVEV (reference sequence). V was shortened by 2 bases and J by 2 bases, with 13 bases between the two germline ends. Assembly of TCR beta libraries relied on iRepertoire HTBI primers together with Arm-PCR of CDR3 regions. Each CDR3 protein gets one entry after TCRdb re-called the multiplex PCR reads with MiXCR. The data contain about 540,000 distinct CDR3 sequences, roughly 13% of them singletons. This same sample was also taken into another study, of T cells in Graves' hyperthyroidism and ophthalmopathy.

V usage is TRBV27 and J usage is TRBJ1-5; D might be TRBD1 (6 bases). The sequence came from a man in his thirties or forties with Graves disease. The starting material was peripheral blood mononuclear cells (PBMCs), obtained at new diagnosis, from a patient treated with antithyroid drugs. The CDR3 DNA reads as TGTGCCAGCAGTTTAACTGGGGGGCACGGCAATCAGCCCCAGCATTTT. It specifies CASSLTGGHGNQPQHF.